This T cell receptor beta chain was captured in a study of tumor-infiltrating lymphocytes in localized non-small cell lung cancer. Across the whole study: The cohort mixed smokers and never-smokers, several histologies, and some post-neoadjuvant-chemotherapy samples. Tumor tissue and non-adjacent uninvolved lung came from each patient.

Generated by immunoSEQ multiplex PCR, the TCRdb table keeps only in-frame clones and is missing some. The table lists roughly 10,000 clones, under 85% of them singletons. Regarding the study as a whole: Higher tumor T cell infiltration than in uninvolved lung was supported by TCRbeta sequencing. IM1 and IM2 tumors showed no difference in T-cell fraction.

Notes on this clone: Its target is not known.

The CDR3 covers 12 residues. Germline CDR1 and CDR2: SGHAT and FQNNGV. V shed 5 bases and J shed 1 base, with 5 bases lying between them. What was sequenced was lung tumor tissue. This receptor was identified in a human donor with non-small cell lung cancer. This sequence joins TRBV11-2 and TRBJ1-1; D ambiguous. This CDR3 reads CASSRENTEAFF. The CDR3 bases are TGTGCCAGCAGCCGTGAGAACACTGAAGCTTTCTTT.